This paragraph covers one T cell receptor (beta chain) sequence. The antigen remains undetermined. This sample stems from a study of cytomegalovirus exposure and HLA in healthy donors. Study-wide points: Three of the chains that were CMV-associated were confirmed in vitro to be specific for CMV antigens.

PCR was performed using 60 Vbeta and 13 Jbeta primers. Repertoires were generated with immunoSEQ multiplex PCR, while TCRdb's copy carries only in-frame clones and drops some. The sample consists of some 150,000 clones, approximately 79% of them appearing once. The CDR3 totals 15 residues. Per the germline V gene, CDR1 is SGHNT and CDR2 is YENEEA. V was clipped by 0 bases and J by 2 bases, with 7 bases between them. The receptor was derived from a woman in her 30s in good health and CMV-seronegative. Sequenced sample: PBMCs. This chain joins TRBV11-3 and TRBJ2-2; perhaps TRBD2 as D (5 bases). The CDR3 DNA follows: TGTGCCAGCAGCTTAGACGGGATTAACACCGGGGAGCTGTTTTTT. It is translated as CASSLDGINTGELFF.